This is a list of T cell receptor beta chains from one sample in a study of CD8 T cells in ankylosing spondylitis. A single record per CDR3 protein comes from TCRdb applying MiXCR to the 5' RACE reads. The sample shows 200,000 or so distinct CDR3 sequences, around a sixth of them seen only once. What was sequenced was blood, either unsorted or a sorted T cell fraction (not recorded which). Receptor source: a male donor aged 5 to 30 with ankylosing spondylitis or in good health (not recorded which). The CDR3 runs from the conserved cysteine through the conserved F or W. D genes are given only for firm matches. Clone size is stated in some rows and not others, as once, few, many or a class when expanded.

j_call,d_call,v_call,clone_size,cdr3_nt,cdr3_aa
TRBJ1-1,.,TRBV19,many,TGTGCCAGTAGTTTCGAGGGTTGGAACACTGAAGCTTTCTTT,CASSFEGWNTEAFF
TRBJ2-7,TRBD1,TRBV5-1,.,TGCGCCAGCAGCTTCACAGGGGGCGAGTTCCGCGAGCAGTACTTC,CASSFTGGEFREQYF
TRBJ2-1,TRBD2,TRBV29-1,few,TGCAGCGTTAAACCCGGGACTAGCGGGCCGGGTGAGCAGTTCTTC,CSVKPGTSGPGEQFF
TRBJ1-2,.,TRBV12-3/TRBV12-4,few,TGTGCCAGCACCCTACAGGGATGGGACGGCTACACCTTC,CASTLQGWDGYTF
TRBJ2-7,TRBD2,TRBV7-2,once,TGTGCCAGCAGCCTCGCAACTAGCGGGAGGTGGCGGGGCTACGAGCAGTACTTC,CASSLATSGRWRGYEQYF
TRBJ2-2,TRBD1,TRBV2,many,TGTGCCACCCGACAGGGTCACACCGGGGAGCTGTTTTTT,CATRQGHTGELFF
TRBJ1-1,.,TRBV11-2,many,TGTGCCAGCAGCCTCCCGGACCTCACTGAAGCTTTCTTT,CASSLPDLTEAFF
TRBJ2-7,TRBD1,TRBV7-2,many,TGTGCCAGCAGCTACCCTGGGACAGGGGTCTACGAGCAGTACTTC,CASSYPGTGVYEQYF
TRBJ2-1,.,TRBV5-5,many,TGTGCCAGCAGCGCACGAACCGGAACGCGCGATGAGCAGTTCTTC,CASSARTGTRDEQFF
TRBJ2-1,TRBD2,TRBV24-1,many,TGTGCCACCAGTGACCCACCCGGGACTAGCGGGATCAATGAGCAGTTCTTC,CATSDPPGTSGINEQFF
TRBJ2-5,.,TRBV12-3/TRBV12-4,many,TGTGCCAGCAGGCGACCCAGGGGCTCGGGAGAGACCCAGTACTTC,CASRRPRGSGETQYF
TRBJ2-1,.,TRBV5-1,.,TGCGCCAGCAGCTTGGATCCAGGGCTCGGTGAGCAGTTCTTC,CASSLDPGLGEQFF
TRBJ2-5,.,TRBV4-2,many,TGTGCCAGCAGCCAAGCTGCGCGGGCTATCCAAGAGACCCAGTACTTC,CASSQAARAIQETQYF
TRBJ2-5,TRBD1,TRBV7-8,.,TGTGCCAGCAGCCACAATCCGGGACAGGGGCTGGAGACCCAGTACTTC,CASSHNPGQGLETQYF
TRBJ2-5,.,TRBV20-1,.,TGCAGTGCTAGTAGAGTGGCAGGGTTGTACCAAGAGACCCAGTACTTC,CSASRVAGLYQETQYF
TRBJ2-1,TRBD2,TRBV20-1,few,TGCAGTGTCAGGCAGGCGGGAGAACGTGAGCAGTTCTTC,CSVRQAGEREQFF
TRBJ1-4,TRBD1,TRBV27,many,TGTGCCAGCAGTCCCATTACCCTCCAGGGGGCGTCTATTGAAAAACTGTTTTTT,CASSPITLQGASIEKLFF
TRBJ2-3,.,TRBV20-1,many,TGCAGTGCTAGAGGTAGCGGAGGCACAGATACGCAGTATTTT,CSARGSGGTDTQYF
TRBJ2-1,.,TRBV15,many,TGTGCCACCAGCATCCCCTTGGGTCCAGGGATTCGGAATGAGCAGTTCTTC,CATSIPLGPGIRNEQFF
TRBJ2-1,.,TRBV9,many,TGTGCCAGCAGCCATAACGATAACCGGCCTACTAGGAACAATGAGCAGTTCTTC,CASSHNDNRPTRNNEQFF
TRBJ2-1,TRBD1,TRBV9,many,TGTGCCAGCAGCACAACCGACAGGGATCCGTTCTTC,CASSTTDRDPFF
TRBJ2-7,.,TRBV7-9,many,TGTGCCAGCAGCTTCAGGTCAGGGCTCGAGCAGTACTTC,CASSFRSGLEQYF
TRBJ2-7,TRBD2,TRBV29-1,many,TGCAGCGTTGCATCGGGGGGATACTACGAGCAGTACTTC,CSVASGGYYEQYF
TRBJ2-2,.,TRBV11-2,once,TGTGCCAGCAGCTTGGGTCCGCCCGGGGAGCTGTTTTTT,CASSLGPPGELFF
TRBJ2-3,TRBD2,TRBV4-3,many,TGCGCCAGCAGCCACCGACTAGCGGGAGGCAATACGCAGTATTTT,CASSHRLAGGNTQYF
TRBJ2-1,TRBD1,TRBV7-9,many,TGTGCCAGCAGCCCTCGTTGGACAGGGCTCGAAAATGAGCAGTTCTTC,CASSPRWTGLENEQFF
TRBJ2-3,.,TRBV29-1,.,TGCAGCGTTGGGACTATCCCTCCCACAGATACGCAGTATTTT,CSVGTIPPTDTQYF
TRBJ2-5,.,TRBV7-2,many,TGTGCCAGCAGCCCCATCCTGGGGGGAGCCTGGGAGACCCAGTACTTC,CASSPILGGAWETQYF
TRBJ2-1,TRBD2,TRBV24-1,many,TGTGCCACCAGTGCCTGGACTAGCGGGACCAACTACAATGAGCAGTTCTTC,CATSAWTSGTNYNEQFF
TRBJ1-6,TRBD1,TRBV15,many,TGTGCCACGAGAACCGGGACAGGGGGTTCACCCCTCCACTTT,CATRTGTGGSPLHF
TRBJ2-1,.,TRBV5-1,.,TGCGCCAGCAGCTTGAACAGGGTCAATGAGCAGTTCTTC,CASSLNRVNEQFF
TRBJ2-3,.,TRBV20-1,many,TGCAGTGCTACCGCGTCACTAGTTTCAGATACGCAGTATTTT,CSATASLVSDTQYF
TRBJ2-1,TRBD2,TRBV5-1,many,TGCGCCAGCAGCTTTATGGCGGGAGCCCTCAATGAGCAGTTCTTC,CASSFMAGALNEQFF
TRBJ2-2,.,TRBV6-5,many,TGTGCCAGCAGTTACTCGATTCCCCCGACCGGGGAGCTGTTTTTT,CASSYSIPPTGELFF
TRBJ2-3,.,TRBV7-2,many,TGTGCCAGCACCATCAGTGAGCGTTTGGATACGCAGTATTTT,CASTISERLDTQYF
TRBJ1-5,.,TRBV6-2/TRBV6-3,many,TGTGCCAGCAGTAACAGGGTAAGCAATCAGCCCCAGCATTTT,CASSNRVSNQPQHF
TRBJ2-1,.,TRBV29-1,.,TGCAGCGTACCGAGGAAGGGGGTTTACAATGAGCAGTTCTTC,CSVPRKGVYNEQFF
TRBJ2-3,.,TRBV7-2,many,TGTGCCAGCAGCTTAGCGGGAGGAAACACAGATACGCAGTATTTT,CASSLAGGNTDTQYF
TRBJ2-2,TRBD2,TRBV12-3/TRBV12-4,many,TGTGCCAGCACCCTTAGCGGGAGAAACACCGGGGAGCTGTTTTTT,CASTLSGRNTGELFF
TRBJ1-4,.,TRBV5-1,many,TGCGCCAGCAGCGGGCAGACGGATGAAAAACTGTTTTTT,CASSGQTDEKLFF
TRBJ1-6,TRBD1,TRBV20-1,many,TGCAGTGCTAGACCGCCGGGGGGACAGGGAAATTCACCCCTCCACTTT,CSARPPGGQGNSPLHF
TRBJ2-5,.,TRBV2,many,TGTGCCAGCAGTGAATGGGGTAGGGGAGAGACCCAGTACTTC,CASSEWGRGETQYF